The 25 T cell receptor beta chains reported below all come from one sample, sequenced in a study of cytomegalovirus exposure and HLA in healthy donors. Libraries were prepared by immunoSEQ multiplex PCR; TCRdb keeps only in-frame clonotypes and omits some of them. Of 120,000 or so clones in the sample, roughly 95% are singletons; the top ten hold around 1.7%. The sample taken for sequencing was PBMCs. Receptor source: a man aged 18-30 years in good health and CMV-seronegative.

This clone was seen a single time. The V and J genes are TRBV6-1 and TRBJ1-5; D unclear. V was shortened by 0 bases and J by 6 bases, with 6 bases between the two germline ends. Per germline, CDR1 MNHNS and CDR2 SASEGT. The length of the CDR3 is 13 residues. This CDR3 is CASSEAVRQPQHF. In nucleotides, the CDR3 is TGTGCCAGCAGTGAAGCCGTGCGTCAGCCCCAGCATTTT.

The chain combines TRBV19 with TRBJ2-1, with D hard to call. The CDR3 covers 14 residues. The V gene's germline CDR1 is LNHDA and CDR2 SQIVND (reference sequence). The ends were cut back, 3 bases at V and 7 bases at J, with 13 bases in the middle. The DNA of the CDR3 is TGTGCCAGTAGTATTCCCTTACCACAGAATGAGCAGTTCTTC. Its translation: CASSIPLPQNEQFF.

This clone was counted once. V usage is TRBV7-2 and J usage is TRBJ2-1; 10 bases are shared with TRBD2. This CDR3 region has 15 residues. Trimming at V came to 5 bases and at J to 6 bases, leaving 7 bases not matched to a gene. The germline gives CDR1 SGHTA, CDR2 FQGNSA. The CDR3: CASSRLSGRGNEQFF. In DNA, the CDR3 is TGTGCCAGCAGCCGTTTGAGCGGGAGGGGCAATGAGCAGTTCTTC.

J is TRBJ1-5 and V is TRBV19; D is possibly TRBD1 (6 bases). Trimming left V 2 bases short and J 4 bases short, with 15 bases between. Germline V CDR1 and CDR2: LNHDA, SQIVND (reference sequence). There are 16 residues in the CDR3. CDR3 sequence reads: CASSITAAGANQPQHF. The CDR3 nucleotides read TGTGCCAGTAGTATAACGGCGGCAGGGGCAAATCAGCCCCAGCATTTT.

The chain carries TRBV6-5 and TRBJ2-7, with 7 bases that match TRBD2. V lost 5 bases to trimming and J lost 2 bases; unmatched junction nucleotides: 0. Germline CDR1 is MNHEY and CDR2 is SVGAGI. CDR3 length equals 12 residues. CDR3 in DNA: TGTGCCAGCAGTCTAGCGGCCTACGAGCAGTACTTC. Amino acids: CASSLAAYEQYF.

The V call is TRBV7-9, the J call TRBJ1-3; 7 nucleotides align to TRBD1. The germline V gene has CDR1 SEHNR and CDR2 FQNEAQ (reference sequence). The V and J ends lost 1 base and 0 bases, in that order; junction bases with no gene match: 3. CDR3 length equals 16 residues. The CDR3, as DNA: TGTGCCAGCAGCTTAGGAGCAGGGGGCTCTGGAAACACCATATATTTT. Encoded protein: CASSLGAGGSGNTIYF.

This chain uses TRBV6-5 with TRBJ1-1; 7 bases are a match to TRBD1. Germline V CDR1 and CDR2: MNHEY, SVGAGI. The CDR3 runs to 15 residues. V shed 4 bases, J shed 6 bases, and the junction held 11 bases outside the gene matches. In DNA form, the CDR3 reads TGTGCCAGCAGTTCAGGACAGGCTTTTATCGCTGAAGCTTTCTTT. Protein product: CASSSGQAFIAEAFF.

V gene TRBV6-5 combines with J gene TRBJ2-3, with TRBD1 matching over 7 bases. The germline V gene encodes CDR1 MNHEY and CDR2 SVGAGI. J was trimmed by 1 base and V by 8 bases; bases with no gene match: 9. There are 15 residues in the CDR3. The CDR3 reads CASGRPGTGTDTQYF. The DNA for the CDR3 is TGTGCCAGCGGACGTCCAGGGACAGGCACAGATACGCAGTATTTT.

V and J are TRBV29-1 and TRBJ2-3; D remains unclear. The V gene's germline CDR1 is SQVTM and CDR2 ANQGSEA. The CDR3 totals 12 residues. V lost 1 base, J lost 3 bases, and 5 bases lay in between. The CDR3 DNA follows: TGCAGCGTTGAAGCCGGGACAGATACGCAGTATTTT. This sequence encodes CSVEAGTDTQYF.

CDR3 sequence (DNA): TGTGCCAGCAAAAGGGACATTCGCAATCAGCCCCAGCATTTT. Its protein product is CASKRDIRNQPQHF. The J gene is TRBJ1-5, the V gene TRBV28; TRBD1 is a possible D gene (6 bases). Per germline, CDR1 MDHEN and CDR2 SYDVKM. Trimming left V 7 bases short and J 2 bases short, with 12 bases between. CDR3 length: 14 residues.

This rearrangement joins TRBV2 to TRBJ1-2; a weak D match, TRBD1 (5 bases). Germline CDR1 SNHLY, CDR2 FYNNEI. This CDR3 is built from 14 residues. V was pared by 5 bases and J by 6 bases, with 16 bases between. This CDR3 reads CASSFRVASDGYTF. The CDR3 nucleotides are TGTGCCAGCAGTTTCAGGGTAGCATCCGATGGCTACACCTTC.

This sequence joins TRBV10-3 and TRBJ1-1; the match to TRBD1 covers 7 bases. The CDR3 is 13 residues long. V shed 4 bases and J 4 bases; nucleotides not matched to a gene: 3. Germline V gives CDR1 ENHRY, CDR2 SYGVKD. Here the CDR3 reads CAISGSGGTEAFF. The CDR3 region has the DNA TGTGCCATCAGTGGATCAGGGGGCACTGAAGCTTTCTTT.

The chain links TRBV11-1 to TRBJ2-3; tentative D call: TRBD2 (6 bases). Trimming removed 3 bases at V and 5 bases at J, with 24 bases between. CDR1 SGHAT and CDR2 FQDESV come from the germline V gene (reference sequence). The CDR3 has 18 residues. CDR3 sequence reads: CASSFQLGSPGRGDTQYF. CDR3 bases: TGTGCCAGCAGCTTTCAGTTGGGGTCCCCCGGGCGGGGAGATACGCAGTATTTT.

The chain joins TRBV28 to TRBJ2-7; 12 bases line up with TRBD2. The CDR3 is 15 amino acids. CDR1 and CDR2 (germline): MDHEN, SYDVKM. Losses at the gene ends were 5 bases for V and 4 bases for J; bases not matched to a gene: 6. CDR3 in DNA: TGTGCCAGCAGTCCAGCAACTAGCGGGAGGTACGAGCAGTACTTC. It codes for CASSPATSGRYEQYF.

V gene TRBV27 combines with J gene TRBJ2-1, with 8 bases matching TRBD2. Germline lookup yields CDR1 MNHEY and CDR2 SMNVEV (reference sequence). The CDR3 has 13 residues. The junction had 6 bases not matched to a gene; V was cut back by 6 bases and J by 8 bases. CDR3 in DNA: TGTGCCAGCAGGTTAGCGGGAAGGGATGAGCAGTTCTTC. Protein: CASRLAGRDEQFF.

This clone occurred once. V gene TRBV18 combines with J gene TRBJ1-2; weak D call: TRBD1 (6 bases). The ends were cut back, 3 bases at V and 3 bases at J, with 14 bases in the middle. Germline CDR1 reads KGHSH; CDR2 reads LQKENI. The CDR3 length is 15 residues. The CDR3 bases are TGTGCCAGCTCACCCAGGGGATTCGCAGACTATGGCTACACCTTC. Translation gives CASSPRGFADYGYTF.

The chain employs TRBV18 and TRBJ1-1, with D unresolved. CDR3 length equals 14 residues. Germline V CDR1 and CDR2: KGHSH, LQKENI. V dropped 0 bases and J dropped 1 base, with 6 bases sitting between them. The CDR3 sequence is CASSPPPGNTEAFF. The CDR3 bases are TGTGCCAGCTCACCACCTCCCGGGAACACTGAAGCTTTCTTT.

This chain connects TRBV9 to TRBJ2-7; D call uncertain. The V end was cut by 4 bases, the J end by 2 bases, with 13 bases between. Germline values: CDR1 SGDLS, CDR2 YYNGEE. The length of the CDR3 is 14 residues. The CDR3 protein is CASSSRYSTYEQYF. CDR3 sequence (DNA): TGTGCCAGCAGCTCCCGGTATAGTACCTACGAGCAGTACTTC.

The CDR3 region has the DNA TGTGCCAGCAGTCCGGACACCTATAATGAAAAACTGTTTTTT. It specifies CASSPDTYNEKLFF. V gene TRBV6-6 combines with J gene TRBJ1-4, with TRBD1 as a possible D gene (5 bases). CDR1 and CDR2 from the germline V gene are MNHNY and SVGAGI (reference sequence). The CDR3 length is 14 residues. The germline V and J ends were trimmed by 5 bases and 4 bases, with 11 bases remaining between them.

V is TRBV19 and J is TRBJ2-7, with D possibly matching TRBD2 (5 bases). V dropped 8 bases and J dropped 1 base, with 18 bases sitting between them. CDR3 length: 15 residues. Germline V gives CDR1 LNHDA, CDR2 SQIVND (reference sequence). CDR3 in DNA: TGTGCCAGTCTGGTGGACCGGGGAAGATCCTACGAGCAGTACTTC. This gives the protein CASLVDRGRSYEQYF.

This chain joins TRBV28 and TRBJ1-5; possible D gene TRBD1, 5 bases. The CDR3 spans 12 residues. From germline, CDR1 is MDHEN and CDR2 SYDVKM. The V and J ends lost 7 bases and 7 bases respectively, with 11 bases between them. The CDR3 loop reads CASTSRGQPQHF. In DNA, the CDR3 is TGTGCCAGCACTTCTAGGGGACAGCCCCAGCATTTT.

This chain uses TRBV7-9 with TRBJ2-7, with TRBD2 matching 13 bases. The V gene end was trimmed by 5 bases and the J gene end by 7 bases; junction bases not matched to a gene: 8. Germline loops: CDR1 SEHNR, CDR2 FQNEAQ (reference sequence). CDR3 length equals 15 residues. This CDR3 reads CASSPWGLAGREQYF. Written as DNA, the CDR3 is TGTGCCAGCAGCCCCTGGGGACTAGCGGGAAGAGAGCAGTACTTC.

In this sample, this clone turned up once. This chain uses TRBV19 with TRBJ1-2; TRBD1 agrees at 11 bases. Looked up from germline, CDR1 is LNHDA and CDR2 is SQIVND (reference sequence). The CDR3 is 16 amino acids. Trimming cost V 4 bases and J 6 bases; bases outside gene matches: 10. Here the CDR3 DNA reads TGTGCCAGTAGTAGCCCCCGGACAGGGGGCCAAGATGGCTACACCTTC. It translates to CASSSPRTGGQDGYTF.

The CDR3 here is CASSREAVPNYGYTF. CDR3 DNA: TGTGCCAGCTCCCGAGAAGCGGTTCCCAACTATGGCTACACCTTC. The chain combines TRBV27 with TRBJ1-2, with D hard to call. Germline-derived CDR1 and CDR2 are MNHEY and SMNVEV (reference sequence). V lost 8 bases and J 2 bases, leaving 18 bases between the germline ends. The CDR3 spans 15 residues.

The chain joins TRBV29-1 to TRBJ1-1, with 8 bases that match TRBD1. Germline CDR1 SQVTM, CDR2 ANQGSEA. The V gene end was trimmed by 7 bases and the J gene end by 1 base; junction bases not matched to a gene: 5. The CDR3 consists of 13 residues. CDR3 residues: CSARTGTNTEAFF. For the CDR3, the DNA is TGCAGCGCACGGACAGGGACGAACACTGAAGCTTTCTTT.